The 17 T cell receptor beta chains reported below all come from one sample, sequenced in a study of T cells in Graves' hyperthyroidism and ophthalmopathy. What was amplified from RNA transcripts were TCR beta CDR3 regions. TCR CDR3 underwent first-round RT-PCR with the HTBI primer set. MiXCR, run by TCRdb on the multiplex PCR reads, gives a single entry per CDR3 protein. The data contain about 340,000 distinct CDR3 sequences, 20% to 25% of them singletons. The specimen was blood. The receptors stem from a woman aged 45-65 years with Graves' hyperthyroidism.

This clonotype was recorded a few times. The chain links TRBV10-3 to TRBJ2-7; D is perhaps TRBD1 (7 bases). The CDR3 spans 15 residues. Germline V CDR1 and CDR2: ENHRY, SYGVKD. V lost 6 bases to trimming and J lost 0 bases, with 15 bases between them. The DNA for the CDR3 is TGTGCCATCAGAATTTCAGGGGGGAGCTCCTACGAGCAGTACTTC. Protein product: CAIRISGGSSYEQYF.

This clonotype was detected only a few times. Written as DNA, the CDR3 is TGCAGTGCTCTCAGGGAAGTGGGGAGGTACGAGCAGTACTTC. Protein: CSALREVGRYEQYF. The gene calls are TRBV20-1 and TRBJ2-7; D perhaps matches TRBD2 (6 bases). The V gene lost 5 bases and the J gene lost 4 bases, with 18 bases spanning the gap. Germline V gene lookup returns CDR1 DFQATT and CDR2 SNEGSKA (reference sequence). The CDR3 extends over 14 amino acids.

This clonotype was counted between two and nine times. The chain has TRBV5-1 and TRBJ2-5; 9 bases line up with TRBD1. CDR1 is SGHRS and CDR2 is YFSETQ in the germline V gene. Trimming took 3 bases from V and 6 from J; bases not matched to a gene: 12. CDR3 length equals 16 residues. This chain's CDR3 is CASSWVGQGFQKTQYF. CDR3 nucleotide sequence: TGCGCCAGCAGCTGGGTGGGACAGGGATTTCAGAAGACCCAGTACTTC.

The gene calls are TRBV6-2 or TRBV6-3 and TRBJ1-1, with 12 bases matching TRBD1. Losses at the gene ends were 5 bases for V and 5 bases for J; bases not matched to a gene: 6. Germline values: CDR1 MNHEY, CDR2 SVGEGT. The CDR3 is 15 amino acids. The DNA for the CDR3 is TGTGCCAGCAGTCGGGGACAGGGGGCGGGTACTGAAGCTTTCTTT. It yields the protein CASSRGQGAGTEAFF.

This clonotype has a count of ten or more. V usage is TRBV7-2 and J usage is TRBJ1-2; TRBD1 is a possible D gene (5 bases). With 1 base removed from V and 0 bases from J, the gap between germline ends came to 9 bases. The CDR3 length is 15 residues. Looked up from germline, CDR1 is SGHTA and CDR2 is FQGNSA. The CDR3 region is CASSLDLGPNYGYTF. The CDR3 coding sequence is TGTGCCAGCAGCTTAGATCTGGGACCTAACTATGGCTACACCTTC.

This clonotype showed up just a few times. V is TRBV28 and J is TRBJ2-2, with 7 bases lining up with TRBD1. Germline loops: CDR1 MDHEN, CDR2 SYDVKM. This CDR3 has 14 amino acids. V shed 7 bases, J shed 6 bases, and the junction held 8 bases outside the gene matches. The CDR3 reads CASIIQGSAGELFF. The DNA for the CDR3 is TGTGCCAGCATAATACAGGGGTCGGCCGGGGAGCTGTTTTTT. The variable domain in full, completed from reference TRBV28 and TRBJ2-2, reads DVKVTQSSRYLVKRTGEKVFLECVQDMDHENMFWYRQDPGLGLRLIYFSYDVKMKEKGDIPEGYSVSREKKERFSLILESASTNQTSMYLCASIIQGSAGELFFGEGSRLTVL.

The chain employs TRBV5-6 and TRBJ1-3; D might be TRBD1 (6 bases). V lost 5 bases, J lost 0 bases, and 12 bases lay in between. This CDR3 spans 15 amino acids. In germline, CDR1 is SGHDT, CDR2 YYEEEE. The CDR3: CASRPGDVSGNTIYF. The DNA of the CDR3 is TGTGCCAGCAGGCCAGGGGATGTCTCTGGAAACACCATATATTTT.

This chain uses TRBV2 with TRBJ1-2; D is possibly TRBD1 (5 bases). The CDR3 is made up of 16 amino acids. In germline, CDR1 is SNHLY, CDR2 FYNNEI. Trimming took 2 bases from V and 3 from J, leaving 16 bases between them. CDR3 in DNA: TGTGCCAGCAGTGAATATTTAGGCGGCAGGGACTATGGCTACACCTTC. Encoded protein: CASSEYLGGRDYGYTF.

The rearrangement uses TRBV5-5 and TRBJ2-5; D is unresolved. Germline-derived CDR1 and CDR2 are SGHKS and YYEKEE (reference sequence). The CDR3 has 15 residues. The V gene lost 4 bases and the J gene lost 1 base, with 14 bases spanning the gap. For the CDR3, the DNA is TGTGCCAGCAGCCAAGATGACGAACCCCAAGAGACCCAGTACTTC. This encodes CASSQDDEPQETQYF.

This clonotype has only a few counts. The rearrangement joins TRBV6-2 or TRBV6-3 to TRBJ1-4; no clear D. The CDR3 is 16 residues long. The germline V gene has CDR1 MNHEY and CDR2 SVGEGT. Between the trimmed V and J ends, which lost 6 bases and 0 bases, there was a span of 14 bases. The CDR3 DNA reads as TGTGCCAGCAGAAGAGAATTCCAGCCAACTAATGAAAAACTGTTTTTT. Translated, it gives CASRREFQPTNEKLFF.

This clonotype has at least ten counts. The chain has TRBV6-2 or TRBV6-3 and TRBJ1-1, with D possibly being TRBD1 (6 bases). V lost 7 bases and J lost 1, with 13 bases in between. The CDR3 sequence is 14 residues long. Germline loops: CDR1 MNHEY, CDR2 SVGEGT. DNA of the CDR3: TGTGCCAGCATTCAAACCAGGGGGAACACTGAAGCTTTCTTT. Its translation: CASIQTRGNTEAFF.

In this sample, this clonotype turned up once. The rearrangement uses TRBV2 and TRBJ1-4; D might be TRBD1 (5 bases). The CDR3 is 17 residues long. V was shortened by 5 bases and J by 0 bases, with 16 bases between the two germline ends. Germline V gene sequence: CDR1 SNHLY, CDR2 FYNNEI. This chain's CDR3 is CASSYSWDGATNEKLFF. CDR3 sequence (DNA): TGTGCCAGCAGTTACTCATGGGACGGAGCAACTAATGAAAAACTGTTTTTT.

In its sample, this clonotype was seen a few times. This sequence joins TRBV6-1 and TRBJ1-2; D might be TRBD1 (6 bases). V gave up 1 base and J gave up 1 base, with 7 bases separating them. The CDR3 covers 14 residues. The V gene's germline CDR1 is MNHNS and CDR2 SASEGT. In nucleotides, the CDR3 is TGTGCCAGCAGTGAAGACAGGGTTAACTATGGCTACACCTTC. This sequence encodes CASSEDRVNYGYTF.

The chain couples TRBV5-1 to TRBJ1-2; D remains unclear. V lost 2 bases and J lost 6, with 11 bases in between. CDR1 and CDR2 from the germline V gene are SGHRS and YFSETQ. The CDR3 runs to 13 residues. CDR3 coding DNA: TGCGCCAGCAGCTTCGGGCAGGTGGATGGCTACACCTTC. Amino acid sequence: CASSFGQVDGYTF.

Concerning this clonotype itself: A much more abundant neighbour one base away suggests this may be a read error. The genes are TRBV3-1 and TRBJ1-2; a weak D match, TRBD1 (5 bases). Germline V gene lookup returns CDR1 LGHDT and CDR2 YNNKEL (reference sequence). The CDR3 loop spans 15 amino acids. V shed 0 bases and J shed 4 bases, with 12 bases lying between them. CDR3 sequence reads: CASSQDRWGTYGYTF. The CDR3 DNA follows: TGTGCCAGCAGCCAAGATCGGTGGGGGACCTATGGCTACACCTTC.

The V call is TRBV7-9, the J call TRBJ1-5; 8 bases align to TRBD1. J gave up 0 bases and V 5 bases, and 15 bases lay outside the gene matches. Germline V gene data show CDR1 as SEHNR and CDR2 as FQNEAQ (reference sequence). The CDR3 sequence is 19 residues long. DNA of the CDR3: TGTGCCAGCAGCCTCACCCGGGACAGGATCAGGCTTAGCAATCAGCCCCAGCATTTT. It encodes CASSLTRDRIRLSNQPQHF.

The table lists this clonotype with many counts. The gene calls are TRBV20-1 and TRBJ2-2, with 15 bases that match TRBD2. The germline CDR1 and CDR2 sequences are DFQATT and SNEGSKA (reference sequence). Trimming removed 3 bases from V and 4 bases from J; junction bases left unmatched: 6. This CDR3 is 17 amino acids long. CDR3 region: CSARGLAGGGATGELFF. CDR3 sequence (DNA): TGCAGTGCTAGGGGACTAGCGGGAGGCGGGGCCACCGGGGAGCTGTTTTTT.